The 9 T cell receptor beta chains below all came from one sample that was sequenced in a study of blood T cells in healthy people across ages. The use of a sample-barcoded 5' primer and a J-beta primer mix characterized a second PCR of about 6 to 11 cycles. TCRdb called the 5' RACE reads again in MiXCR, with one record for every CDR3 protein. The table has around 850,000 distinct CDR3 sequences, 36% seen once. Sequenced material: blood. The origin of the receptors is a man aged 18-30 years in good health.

CDR3 DNA: TGTGCCAGCAGCCGACAAGGACAGGGGTACGATGAGCAGTTCTTC. This codes for CASSRQGQGYDEQFF. The rearrangement joins TRBV5-4 to TRBJ2-1, with TRBD1 identical over 9 bases. The junction had 10 bases not matched to a gene; V was cut back by 4 bases and J by 8 bases. The CDR3 contains 15 residues. The germline V gene encodes CDR1 SGHNT and CDR2 YYREEE (reference sequence).

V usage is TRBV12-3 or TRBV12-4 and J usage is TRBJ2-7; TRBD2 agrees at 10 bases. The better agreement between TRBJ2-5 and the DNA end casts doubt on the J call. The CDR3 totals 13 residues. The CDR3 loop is CASSLLAGETQYF. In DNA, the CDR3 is TGTGCCAGCAGTCTACTAGCGGGGGAGACCCAGTACTTC.

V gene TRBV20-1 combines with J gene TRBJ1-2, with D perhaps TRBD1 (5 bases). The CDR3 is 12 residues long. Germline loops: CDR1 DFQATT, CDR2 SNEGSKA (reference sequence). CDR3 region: CRDQGPACGYTF. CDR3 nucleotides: TGCAGGGACCAGGGTCCAGCCTGTGGCTACACCTTC.

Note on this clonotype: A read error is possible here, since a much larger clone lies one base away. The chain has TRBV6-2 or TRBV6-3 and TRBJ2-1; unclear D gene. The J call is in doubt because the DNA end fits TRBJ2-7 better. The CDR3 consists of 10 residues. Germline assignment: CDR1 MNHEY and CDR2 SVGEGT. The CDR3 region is CAGGDYEQYF. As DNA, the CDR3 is TGTGCCGGCGGCGACTACGAGCAGTACTTC.

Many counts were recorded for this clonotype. This CDR3 reads CSVFRTDPHGGANVLTF. The CDR3 region has the DNA TGCAGCGTTTTTAGGACCGATCCCCACGGCGGGGCCAACGTCCTGACTTTC. V and J are TRBV29-1 and TRBJ2-6; no firm D call. The CDR3 loop spans 17 amino acids. The V gene's germline CDR1 is SQVTM and CDR2 ANQGSEA. The V and J ends lost 5 bases and 4 bases respectively, with 21 bases between them.

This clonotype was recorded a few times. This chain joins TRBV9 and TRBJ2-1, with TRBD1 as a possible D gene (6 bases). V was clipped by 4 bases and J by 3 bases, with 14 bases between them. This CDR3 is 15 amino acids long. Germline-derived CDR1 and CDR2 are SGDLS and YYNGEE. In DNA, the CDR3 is TGTGCCAGCAGCCTACAGGGTCAGGTCTACAATGAGCAGTTCTTC. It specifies CASSLQGQVYNEQFF.

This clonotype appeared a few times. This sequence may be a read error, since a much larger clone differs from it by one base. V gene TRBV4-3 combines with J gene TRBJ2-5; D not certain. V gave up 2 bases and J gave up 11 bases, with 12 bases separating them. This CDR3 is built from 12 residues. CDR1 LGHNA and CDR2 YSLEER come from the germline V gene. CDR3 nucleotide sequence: TGCGCCAGCAGCCAAAACTACAATGAGCAGTACTTC. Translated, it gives CASSQNYNEQYF.

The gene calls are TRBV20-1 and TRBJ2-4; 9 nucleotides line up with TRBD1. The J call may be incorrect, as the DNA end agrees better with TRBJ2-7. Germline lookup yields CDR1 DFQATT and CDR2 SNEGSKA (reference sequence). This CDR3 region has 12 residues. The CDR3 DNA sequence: TGCAGTGATAGTGACAGGGGGGACGAGCAGTACTTC. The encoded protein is CSDSDRGDEQYF.

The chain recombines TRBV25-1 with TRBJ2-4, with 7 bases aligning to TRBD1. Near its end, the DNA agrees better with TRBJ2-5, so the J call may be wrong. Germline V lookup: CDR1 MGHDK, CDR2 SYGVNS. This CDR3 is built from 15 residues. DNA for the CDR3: TGTGCCAGCAGTAAGAGACAGGGAAAAGGGGAGACCCAGTACTTC. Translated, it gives CASSKRQGKGETQYF.